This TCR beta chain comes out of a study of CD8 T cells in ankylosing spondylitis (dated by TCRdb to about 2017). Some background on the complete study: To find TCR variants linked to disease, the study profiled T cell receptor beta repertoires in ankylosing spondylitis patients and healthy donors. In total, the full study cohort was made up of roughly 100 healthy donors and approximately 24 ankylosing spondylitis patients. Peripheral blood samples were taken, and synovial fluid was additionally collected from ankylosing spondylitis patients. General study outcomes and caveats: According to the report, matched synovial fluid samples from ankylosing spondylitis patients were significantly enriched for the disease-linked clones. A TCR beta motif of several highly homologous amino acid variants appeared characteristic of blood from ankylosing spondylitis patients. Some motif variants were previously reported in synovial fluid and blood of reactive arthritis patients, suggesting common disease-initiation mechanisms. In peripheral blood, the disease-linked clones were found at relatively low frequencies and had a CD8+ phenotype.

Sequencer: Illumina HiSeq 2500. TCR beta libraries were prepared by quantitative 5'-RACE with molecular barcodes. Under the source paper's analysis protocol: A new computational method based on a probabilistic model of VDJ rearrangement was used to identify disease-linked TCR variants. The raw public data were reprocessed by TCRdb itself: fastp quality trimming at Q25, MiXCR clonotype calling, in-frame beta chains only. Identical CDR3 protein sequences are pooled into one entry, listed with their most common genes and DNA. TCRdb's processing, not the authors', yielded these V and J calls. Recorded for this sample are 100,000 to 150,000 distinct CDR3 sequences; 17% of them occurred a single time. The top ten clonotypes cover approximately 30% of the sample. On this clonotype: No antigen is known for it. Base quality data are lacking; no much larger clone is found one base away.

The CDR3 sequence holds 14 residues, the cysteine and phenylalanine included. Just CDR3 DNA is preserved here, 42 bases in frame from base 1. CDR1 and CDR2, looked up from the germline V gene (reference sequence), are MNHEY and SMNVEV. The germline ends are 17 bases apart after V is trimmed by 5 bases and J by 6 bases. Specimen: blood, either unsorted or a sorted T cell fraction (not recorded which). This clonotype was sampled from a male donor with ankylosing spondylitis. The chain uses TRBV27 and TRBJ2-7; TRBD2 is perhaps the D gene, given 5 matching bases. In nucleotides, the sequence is TGTGCCAGCAGTCGGCCGGGATTGGGATTCGAGCAGTACTTC. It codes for CASSRPGLGFEQYF.